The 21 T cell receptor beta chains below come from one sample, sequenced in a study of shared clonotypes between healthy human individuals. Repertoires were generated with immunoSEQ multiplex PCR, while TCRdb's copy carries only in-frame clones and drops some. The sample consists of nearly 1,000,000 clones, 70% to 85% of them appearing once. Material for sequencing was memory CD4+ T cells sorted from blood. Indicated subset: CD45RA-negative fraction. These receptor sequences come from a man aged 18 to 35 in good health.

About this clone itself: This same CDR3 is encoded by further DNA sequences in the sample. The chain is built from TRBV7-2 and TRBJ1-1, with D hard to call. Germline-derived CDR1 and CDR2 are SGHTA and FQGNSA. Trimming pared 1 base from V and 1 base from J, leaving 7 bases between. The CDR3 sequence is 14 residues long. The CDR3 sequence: CASSLGHSNTEAFF. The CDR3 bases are TGTGCCAGCAGCTTAGGACACTCGAACACTGAAGCTTTCTTT.

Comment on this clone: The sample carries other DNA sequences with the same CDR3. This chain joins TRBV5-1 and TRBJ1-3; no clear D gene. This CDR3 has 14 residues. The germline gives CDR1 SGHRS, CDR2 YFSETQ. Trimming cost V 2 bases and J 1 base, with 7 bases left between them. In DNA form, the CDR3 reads TGCGCCAGCAGCTTTCAGGATTCTGGAAACACCATATATTTT. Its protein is CASSFQDSGNTIYF.

The CDR3 DNA reads TGTGCCAGCAGCGTCGATAACTATGGCTACACCTTC. Encoded protein: CASSVDNYGYTF. The chain couples TRBV5-5 to TRBJ1-2; D gene uncertain. There are 12 residues in the CDR3. CDR1 and CDR2 (germline): SGHKS, YYEKEE (reference sequence). Trimming took off 4 bases at V and 1 base at J, with 5 bases between the two ends.

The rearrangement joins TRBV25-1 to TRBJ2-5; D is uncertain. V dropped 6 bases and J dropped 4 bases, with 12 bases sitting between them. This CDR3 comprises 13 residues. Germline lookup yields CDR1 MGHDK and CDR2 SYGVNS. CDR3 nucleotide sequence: TGTGCCAGCAGGATGACACCTGGAGAGACCCAGTACTTC. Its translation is CASRMTPGETQYF.

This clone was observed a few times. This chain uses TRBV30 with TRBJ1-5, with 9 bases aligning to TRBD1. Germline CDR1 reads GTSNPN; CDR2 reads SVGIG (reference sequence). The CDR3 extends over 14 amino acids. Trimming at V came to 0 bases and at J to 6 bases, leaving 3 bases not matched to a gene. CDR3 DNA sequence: TGTGCCTGGAGTGTCGACAGGGGGACTCAGCCCCAGCATTTT. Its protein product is CAWSVDRGTQPQHF.

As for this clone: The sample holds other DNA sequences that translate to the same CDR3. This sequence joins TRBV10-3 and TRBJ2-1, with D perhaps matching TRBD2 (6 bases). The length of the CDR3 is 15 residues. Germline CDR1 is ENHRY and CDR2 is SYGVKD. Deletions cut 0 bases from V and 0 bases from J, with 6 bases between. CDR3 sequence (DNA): TGTGCCATCAGTGAGTCGGGGGGCTCCTACAATGAGCAGTTCTTC. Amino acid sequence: CAISESGGSYNEQFF.

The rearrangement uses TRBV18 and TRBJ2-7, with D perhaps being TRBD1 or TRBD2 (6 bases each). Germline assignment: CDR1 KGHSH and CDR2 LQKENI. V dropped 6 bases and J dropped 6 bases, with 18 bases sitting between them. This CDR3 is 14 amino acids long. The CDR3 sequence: CASSSSRGAPEQYF. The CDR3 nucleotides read TGTGCCAGCTCCAGCTCAAGGGGGGCCCCCGAGCAGTACTTC.

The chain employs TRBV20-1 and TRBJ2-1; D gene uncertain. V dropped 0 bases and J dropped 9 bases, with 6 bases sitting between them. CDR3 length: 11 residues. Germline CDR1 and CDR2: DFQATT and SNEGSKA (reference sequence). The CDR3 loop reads CSARDPPEQFF. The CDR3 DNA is TGCAGTGCTAGAGATCCCCCTGAGCAGTTCTTC.

The DNA of the CDR3 is TGTGCCAGTAGTTCCGGGACAGGGGGCACAGATACGCAGTATTTT. Translating it yields CASSSGTGGTDTQYF. V and J are TRBV19 and TRBJ2-3, with TRBD1 matching 10 bases. CDR1 and CDR2 (germline): LNHDA, SQIVND (reference sequence). After removal of 5 bases from V and 1 base from J, the junction contained 3 bases not matched to a gene. The CDR3 is made up of 15 amino acids.

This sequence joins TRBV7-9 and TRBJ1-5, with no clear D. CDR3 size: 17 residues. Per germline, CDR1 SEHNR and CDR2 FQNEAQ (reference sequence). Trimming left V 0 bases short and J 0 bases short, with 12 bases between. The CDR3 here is CASSLAVSGASNQPQHF. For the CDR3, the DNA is TGTGCCAGCAGCTTAGCGGTCTCAGGTGCTAGCAATCAGCCCCAGCATTTT.

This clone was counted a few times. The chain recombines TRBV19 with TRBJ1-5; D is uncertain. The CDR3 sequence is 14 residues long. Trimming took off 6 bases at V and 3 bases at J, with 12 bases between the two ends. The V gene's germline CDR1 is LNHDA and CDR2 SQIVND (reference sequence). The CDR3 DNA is TGTGCCAGTAGCGGGTCCAGCTCCAATCAGCCCCAGCATTTT. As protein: CASSGSSSNQPQHF.

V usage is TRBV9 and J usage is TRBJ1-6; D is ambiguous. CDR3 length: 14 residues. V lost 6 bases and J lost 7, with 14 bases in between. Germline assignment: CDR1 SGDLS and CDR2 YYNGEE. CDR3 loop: CASTGSVGNSPLHF. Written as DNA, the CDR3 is TGTGCCAGCACCGGATCTGTCGGGAATTCACCCCTCCACTTT. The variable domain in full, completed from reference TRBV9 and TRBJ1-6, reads DSGVTQTPKHLITATGQRVTLRCSPRSGDLSVYWYQQSLDQGLQFLIQYYNGEERAKGNILERFSAQQFPDLHSELNLSSLELGDSALYFCASTGSVGNSPLHFGNGTRLTVT.

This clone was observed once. CDR3: CASSVYRGPYGYTF. The CDR3 region has the DNA TGTGCCAGCAGTGTTTACAGGGGGCCTTATGGCTACACCTTC. The rearrangement joins TRBV6-1 to TRBJ1-2; 9 bases fit TRBD1. Looked up from germline, CDR1 is MNHNS and CDR2 is SASEGT. This CDR3 comprises 14 residues. The ends lost 4 bases at V and 5 bases at J; junction bases unmatched: 5.

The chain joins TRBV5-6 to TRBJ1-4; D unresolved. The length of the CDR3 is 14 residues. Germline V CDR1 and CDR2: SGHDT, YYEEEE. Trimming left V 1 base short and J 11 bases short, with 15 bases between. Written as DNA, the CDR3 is TGTGCCAGCAGCTTGTGGCGGTCGTCGGGGAAACTGTTTTTT. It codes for CASSLWRSSGKLFF. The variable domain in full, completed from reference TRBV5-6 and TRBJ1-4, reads DAGVTQSPTHLIKTRGQQVTLRCSPKSGHDTVSWYQQALGQGPQFIFQYYEEEERQRGNFPDRFSGHQFPNYSSELNVNALLLGDSALYLCASSLWRSSGKLFFGSGTQLSVL.

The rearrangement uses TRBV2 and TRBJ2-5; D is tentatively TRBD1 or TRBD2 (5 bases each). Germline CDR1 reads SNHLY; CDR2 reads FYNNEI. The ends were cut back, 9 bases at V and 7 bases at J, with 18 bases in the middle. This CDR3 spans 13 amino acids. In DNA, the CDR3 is TGTGCCAGTGTGGTTGGGGGAAGGGGGACCCAGTACTTC. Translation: CASVVGGRGTQYF.

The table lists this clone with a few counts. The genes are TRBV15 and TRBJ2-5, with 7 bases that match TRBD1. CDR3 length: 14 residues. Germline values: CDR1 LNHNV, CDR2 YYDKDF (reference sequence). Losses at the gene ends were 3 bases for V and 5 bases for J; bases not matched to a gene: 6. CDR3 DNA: TGTGCCACCAGCAGGCCCGGGACAGCGGAGACCCAGTACTTC. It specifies CATSRPGTAETQYF.

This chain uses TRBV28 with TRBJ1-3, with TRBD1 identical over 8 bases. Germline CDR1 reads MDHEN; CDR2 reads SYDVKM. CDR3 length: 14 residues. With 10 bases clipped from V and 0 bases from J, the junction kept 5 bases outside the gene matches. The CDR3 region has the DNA TGTGCCACCGGACAGGGACTCTCTGGAAACACCATATATTTT. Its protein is CATGQGLSGNTIYF. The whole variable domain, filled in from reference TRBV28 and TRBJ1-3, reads DVKVTQSSRYLVKRTGEKVFLECVQDMDHENMFWYRQDPGLGLRLIYFSYDVKMKEKGDIPEGYSVSREKKERFSLILESASTNQTSMYLCATGQGLSGNTIYFGEGSWLTVV.

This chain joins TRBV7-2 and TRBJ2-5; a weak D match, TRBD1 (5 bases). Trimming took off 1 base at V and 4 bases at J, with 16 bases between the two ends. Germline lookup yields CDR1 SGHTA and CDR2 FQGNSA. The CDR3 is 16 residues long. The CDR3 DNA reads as TGTGCCAGCAGCTTAGTCGGCCAGGGTCAGGGAGAGACCCAGTACTTC. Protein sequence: CASSLVGQGQGETQYF.

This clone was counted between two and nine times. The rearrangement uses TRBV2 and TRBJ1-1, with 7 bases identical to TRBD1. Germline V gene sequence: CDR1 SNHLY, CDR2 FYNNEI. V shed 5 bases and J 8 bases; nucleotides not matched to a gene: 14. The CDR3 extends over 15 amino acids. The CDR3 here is CASSPRQGGGSEAFF. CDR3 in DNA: TGTGCCAGCAGTCCTAGACAGGGCGGGGGTTCGGAAGCTTTCTTT.

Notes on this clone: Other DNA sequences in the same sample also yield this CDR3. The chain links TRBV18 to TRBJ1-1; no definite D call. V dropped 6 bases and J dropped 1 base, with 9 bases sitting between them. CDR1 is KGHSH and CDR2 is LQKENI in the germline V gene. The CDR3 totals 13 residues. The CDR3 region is CASSPGRNTEAFF. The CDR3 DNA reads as TGTGCCAGCTCGCCCGGGAGGAACACTGAAGCTTTCTTT.

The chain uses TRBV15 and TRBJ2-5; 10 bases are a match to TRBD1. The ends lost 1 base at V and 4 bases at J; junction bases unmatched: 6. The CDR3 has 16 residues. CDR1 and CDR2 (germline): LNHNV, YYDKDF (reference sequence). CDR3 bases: TGTGCCACCAGCAGAGGACAGGGGGCAATAGGAGAGACCCAGTACTTC. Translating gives CATSRGQGAIGETQYF.